This T cell receptor (beta chain) stems from a study of shared clonotypes between healthy human individuals. CDR3 length: 15 amino acids. V dropped 7 bases and J dropped 4 bases, with 19 bases sitting between them. In germline, CDR1 is SNHLY, CDR2 FYNNEI. Clones were sequenced by immunoSEQ multiplex PCR, and TCRdb holds only the in-frame ones, with some missing. The sample holds some 500,000 clones, 90% to 97% seen once. The chain employs TRBV2 and TRBJ1-1; D remains unclear. The specimen sequenced was naive CD4+ T cells sorted from blood. Noted subset: CD45RA+ positively selected. The sequence derives from a woman in her 30s in good health. The CDR3 sequence: CASTPNVGRGTEAFF. The CDR3 DNA reads as TGTGCCAGCACCCCAAATGTGGGAAGAGGCACTGAAGCTTTCTTT.